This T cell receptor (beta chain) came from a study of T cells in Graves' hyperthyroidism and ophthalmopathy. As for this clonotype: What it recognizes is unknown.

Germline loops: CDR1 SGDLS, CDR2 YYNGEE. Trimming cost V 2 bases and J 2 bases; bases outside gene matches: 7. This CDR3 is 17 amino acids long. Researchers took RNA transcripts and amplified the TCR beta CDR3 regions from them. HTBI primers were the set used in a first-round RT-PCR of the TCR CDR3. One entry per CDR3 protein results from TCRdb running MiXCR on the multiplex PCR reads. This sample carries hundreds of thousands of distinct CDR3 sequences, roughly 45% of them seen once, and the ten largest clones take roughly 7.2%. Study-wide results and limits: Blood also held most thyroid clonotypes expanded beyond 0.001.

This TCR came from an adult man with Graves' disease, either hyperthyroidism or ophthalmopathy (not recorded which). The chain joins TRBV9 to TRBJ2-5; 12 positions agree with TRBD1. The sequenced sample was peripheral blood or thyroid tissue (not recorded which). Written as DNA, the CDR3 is TGTGCCAGCAGCGTGGGGACAGGGGGCTTGGGGCAAGAGACCCAGTACTTC. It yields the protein CASSVGTGGLGQETQYF.